This T cell receptor beta chain was profiled in a study of T-cell reconstitution after alpha-beta-depleted transplantation in children. Trimming shortened V by 9 bases and J by 0 bases, and 9 bases separated the two germline ends. The germline CDR1 and CDR2 sequences are ENHRY and SYGVKD. This CDR3 region has 13 residues. Preparation of the TCRbeta library used unique molecular identifiers. TCRdb ran MiXCR on the PCR reads and lists one entry per CDR3 protein. Among roughly 570,000 distinct CDR3 sequences listed, over 20% were seen once. The receptor was isolated from a boy in the first two years of life with Wiskott-Aldrich syndrome, due to receive a stem cell transplant. The specimen comprised PBMCs, sampled before TCRalphabeta/CD19-depleted stem cell transplant. The rearrangement uses TRBV10-3 and TRBJ1-3; D is unresolved. The CDR3 reads CAIQGSSGNTIYF. The CDR3 DNA reads TGTGCCATTCAAGGCTCCTCTGGAAACACCATATATTTT.